This TCR beta chain is from a study of molecular identifiers for immune sequencing clone quantification. Germline CDR1 and CDR2: DFQATT and SNEGSKA (reference sequence). CDR3 length: 15 amino acids. The J segment lost 2 bases and the V segment lost 5 bases, leaving 7 bases of the junction unmatched. From the PCR reads, TCRdb called clonotypes with MiXCR, one entry per CDR3 protein. The repertoire holds 400,000 to 600,000 distinct CDR3 sequences, with about 22% as singletons. The sequence was obtained from a human donor in good health. Some libraries in this study had Jurkat cell RNA spiked in. The rearrangement links TRBV20-1 to TRBJ2-3; 10 bases fit TRBD2. Material: naive CD8+ T cells from blood, with Jurkat cell RNA spiked in. Subset defined: FACS-sorted CD8+CD4-CCR7+CD45RA+ naive T cells. Written as DNA, the CDR3 is TGCAGTGCTTACGGACTAGCGGTTTACACAGATACGCAGTATTTT. Translation: CSAYGLAVYTDTQYF.